The clone carrying this T cell receptor beta chain was found a few times. Its antigen is currently unknown. Germline CDR1 reads GTSNPN; CDR2 reads SVGIG (reference sequence). The J segment lost 3 bases and the V segment lost 5 bases, leaving 1 base of the junction unmatched. This CDR3 is 11 amino acids long. The record originates from a study of T cells in Graves' hyperthyroidism and ophthalmopathy. General study points: Blood also carried most thyroid clonotypes expanded above 0.001.

TCR beta CDR3 regions were amplified from RNA. First-round RT-PCR of the TCR CDR3 relied on the HTBI primer set. From the multiplex PCR reads, TCRdb called clonotypes with MiXCR, one entry per CDR3 protein. The sample includes around 600,000 distinct CDR3 sequences, approximately 14% of them seen just once. It was uncontrolled infection, other autoimmune disease, pregnancy or lactation that excluded patients. For the diagnoses, clinical symptoms, serum thyroxine and TRAb, thyroid ultrasound and orbital computed tomography were used. The V call is TRBV30, the J call TRBJ2-7, with 7 bases lining up with TRBD1. This receptor was identified in a woman aged 25 to 39 with Graves' hyperthyroidism. The sequencing sample was made of blood. The CDR3 coding sequence is TGTGCCTGGGACAGGGTCTACGAGCAGTACTTC. This sequence encodes CAWDRVYEQYF. Complete variable domain (other parts from reference TRBV30 and TRBJ2-7): SQTIHQWPATLVQPVGSPLSLECTVEGTSNPNLYWYRQAAGRGLQLLFYSVGIGQISSEVPQNLSASRPQDRQFILSSKKLLLSDSGFYLCAWDRVYEQYFGPGTRLTVT.